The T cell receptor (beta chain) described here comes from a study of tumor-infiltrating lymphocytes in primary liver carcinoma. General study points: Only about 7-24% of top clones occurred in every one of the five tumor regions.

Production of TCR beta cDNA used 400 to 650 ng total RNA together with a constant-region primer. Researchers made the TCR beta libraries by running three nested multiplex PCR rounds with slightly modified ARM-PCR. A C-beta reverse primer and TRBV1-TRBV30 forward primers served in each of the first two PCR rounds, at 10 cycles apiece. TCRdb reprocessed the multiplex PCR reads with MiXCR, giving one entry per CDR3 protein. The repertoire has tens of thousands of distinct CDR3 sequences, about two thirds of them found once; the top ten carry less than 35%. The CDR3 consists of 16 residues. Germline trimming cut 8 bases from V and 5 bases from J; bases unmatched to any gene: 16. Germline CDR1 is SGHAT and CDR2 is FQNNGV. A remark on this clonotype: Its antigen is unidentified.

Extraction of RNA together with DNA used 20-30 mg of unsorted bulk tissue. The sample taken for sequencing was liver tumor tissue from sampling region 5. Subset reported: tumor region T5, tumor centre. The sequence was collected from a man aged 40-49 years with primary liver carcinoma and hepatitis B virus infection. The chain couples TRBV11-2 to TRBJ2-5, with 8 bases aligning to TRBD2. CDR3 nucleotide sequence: TGTGCCAGCGGTTTAGTCCCGGCTAGCGGGCATGAGACCCAGTACTTC. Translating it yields CASGLVPASGHETQYF. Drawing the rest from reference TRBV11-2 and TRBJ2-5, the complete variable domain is EAGVAQSPRYKIIEKRQSVAFWCNPISGHATLYWYQQILGQGPKLLIQFQNNGVVDDSQLPKDRFSAERLKGVDSTLKIQPAKLEDSAVYLCASGLVPASGHETQYFGPGTRLLVL.